These T cell receptor beta chains were read from a single sample in a study of blood T cell repertoires in COVID-19. Libraries were prepared by immunoSEQ multiplex PCR; TCRdb keeps only in-frame clonotypes and omits some of them. The sample lists some 290,000 clones; about 90% were seen once. The specimen sequenced was peripheral blood. These receptors all come from a woman aged 25 to 39 with COVID-19, enrolled during active disease. CDR3s include the opening cysteine and the closing phenylalanine or tryptophan. A D gene is named only where the DNA matches it firmly. Some rows mark clone size as missing; the rest say once, few, many or name a class of expanded clone.

cdr3_length	clone_size	v_call	d_call	j_call	cdr3_aa	cdr3_nt
15	-	TRBV5-4	-	TRBJ2-3	CASSRKSGGTDTQYF	TGTGCCAGCAGCAGGAAGAGCGGAGGGACAGATACGCAGTATTTT
15	few	TRBV5-7	-	TRBJ1-1	CASSEHTGRNTEAFF	TGTGCCAGCAGCGAGCATACAGGGCGGAACACTGAAGCTTTCTTT
17	-	TRBV30	TRBD2	TRBJ2-5	CAWSVSWTSGGAETQYF	TGTGCCTGGAGTGTATCTTGGACTAGCGGGGGGGCCGAGACCCAGTACTTC
12	-	TRBV27	-	TRBJ1-2	CASSLKGLQYTF	TGTGCCAGCAGTTTAAAGGGACTACAGTACACCTTC
13	-	TRBV30	-	TRBJ1-4	CAWSAFTNEKLFF	TGTGCCTGGAGTGCCTTTACTAATGAAAAACTGTTTTTT
18	-	TRBV24-1	TRBD2	TRBJ2-2	CATSDLQPGLSNTGELFF	TGTGCCACCAGTGATTTGCAACCGGGACTATCGAACACCGGGGAGCTGTTTTTT
14	-	TRBV5-1	-	TRBJ1-4	CASSSGRVDEKLFF	TGCGCCAGCAGCTCGGGCAGGGTGGATGAAAAACTGTTTTTT
18	-	TRBV7-8	-	TRBJ2-5	CASSLVYSGVGEQETQYF	TGTGCCAGCAGCTTAGTGTACTCAGGGGTAGGGGAGCAAGAGACCCAGTACTTC
13	-	TRBV29-1	TRBD1	TRBJ2-1	CSALTGFLFEQFF	TGCAGCGCTCTGACAGGGTTCCTATTTGAGCAGTTCTTC
15	-	TRBV6-4	-	TRBJ1-1	CASSDSAALNTEAFF	TGTGCCAGCAGTGACTCGGCGGCTTTGAACACTGAAGCTTTCTTT
14	-	TRBV7-2	-	TRBJ2-7	CASSLVRSGYEQYF	TGTGCCAGCAGCTTAGTCAGGAGCGGCTACGAGCAGTACTTC
15	-	TRBV13	TRBD2	TRBJ2-5	CASSFGRLAGLTQYF	TGTGCCAGCAGCTTTGGGAGACTAGCGGGTCTGACCCAGTACTTC
18	-	TRBV7-2	-	TRBJ1-2	CASSSRVPKYRLNYGYTF	TGTGCCAGCAGCTCCCGTGTCCCGAAATACCGACTTAACTATGGCTACACCTTC
16	once	TRBV5-8	-	TRBJ1-5	CASSLRGRGENQPQHF	TGTGCCAGCAGCCTTCGCGGGAGGGGAGAAAATCAGCCCCAGCATTTT
14	-	TRBV28	-	TRBJ1-2	CASSFNGWNSGYTF	TGTGCCAGCAGTTTTAACGGATGGAACAGCGGCTACACCTTC
12	few	TRBV12-3/TRBV12-4	-	TRBJ2-7	CASSLAGLEQYF	TGTGCCAGCAGTTTGGCAGGGCTCGAGCAGTACTTC
16	-	TRBV6-2/TRBV6-3	TRBD1	TRBJ1-2	CASSRDRDLGTRGYTF	TGTGCCAGCAGCCGGGACAGGGATCTGGGGACGAGGGGCTACACCTTC
13	-	TRBV12-3/TRBV12-4	-	TRBJ2-5	CASSRTLQETQYF	TGTGCCAGCAGCAGGACACTTCAAGAGACCCAGTACTTC
15	-	TRBV18	TRBD1	TRBJ1-5	CASSPGQGSIQPQHF	TGTGCCAGCTCACCGGGACAGGGGTCGATTCAGCCCCAGCATTTT
14	-	TRBV19	TRBD1	TRBJ2-7	CASSWGTGVYEQYF	TGTGCCAGTAGTTGGGGGACAGGGGTGTACGAGCAGTACTTC
12	-	TRBV5-6	-	TRBJ2-7	CASRFLRGEQYF	TGTGCCAGCAGATTCTTACGCGGCGAGCAGTACTTC
13	-	TRBV19	-	TRBJ1-1	CASSWTENTEAFF	TGTGCCAGTAGTTGGACAGAGAACACTGAAGCTTTCTTT
12	-	TRBV11-2	-	TRBJ2-1	CASSFSGNEQFF	TGTGCCAGCAGCTTCTCAGGCAATGAGCAGTTCTTC
15	-	TRBV6-5	TRBD2	TRBJ2-7	CASSTPTSGVDEQYF	TGTGCCAGCAGTACTCCTACTAGCGGGGTTGACGAGCAGTACTTC
13	-	TRBV29-1	-	TRBJ1-1	CSVERQVNTEAFF	TGCAGCGTTGAACGGCAGGTTAACACTGAAGCTTTCTTT
15	-	TRBV6-1	TRBD2	TRBJ2-5	CASSERGSWQETQYF	TGTGCCAGCAGTGAACGCGGGAGTTGGCAAGAGACCCAGTACTTC
12	-	TRBV10-3	-	TRBJ2-2	CASGLVTGELFF	TGTGCGTCAGGGTTGGTCACCGGGGAGCTGTTTTTT
15	-	TRBV18	-	TRBJ2-3	CASSPNPWRTDTQYF	TGTGCCAGCTCACCGAACCCCTGGAGGACAGATACGCAGTATTTT
15	-	TRBV27	TRBD1	TRBJ1-4	CASSPARGLREKLFF	TGTGCCAGCAGCCCCGCCAGGGGGCTGCGGGAAAAACTGTTTTTT
15	-	TRBV24-1	TRBD2	TRBJ2-5	CATSDSSGNGETQYF	TGTGCCACCAGTGATTCTAGCGGGAATGGGGAGACCCAGTACTTC
15	-	TRBV7-9	-	TRBJ2-4	CASSTGTGPKNIQYF	TGTGCCAGCAGCACAGGGACCGGTCCCAAAAACATTCAGTACTTC
15	-	TRBV19	-	TRBJ1-2	CASSVRQEPAYGYTF	TGTGCCAGTAGTGTTCGCCAGGAACCTGCCTATGGCTACACCTTC
12	-	TRBV7-9	-	TRBJ1-1	CASSLQDTEAFF	TGTGCCAGCAGCCTTCAGGACACTGAAGCTTTCTTT
13	once	TRBV29-1	-	TRBJ2-3	CSVVALGPNTQYF	TGCAGCGTTGTTGCGCTAGGCCCCAATACGCAGTATTTT
17	-	TRBV3-1/TRBV3-2	-	TRBJ2-1	CASSQDLGGASRNEQFF	TGTGCCAGCAGCCAAGATCTTGGGGGGGCAAGTAGGAATGAGCAGTTCTTC
13	-	TRBV2	TRBD2	TRBJ2-7	CASSGLAVYEQYF	TGTGCCAGCAGTGGACTAGCGGTCTACGAGCAGTACTTC
16	-	TRBV19	TRBD2	TRBJ2-3	CASSWSSGHLTDTQYF	TGTGCCAGTAGTTGGTCTAGCGGGCACCTCACAGATACGCAGTATTTT
13	-	TRBV30	-	TRBJ2-5	CAWSVGVTGPQYF	TGTGCCTGGAGTGTAGGGGTGACTGGGCCCCAGTACTTC
15	-	TRBV10-2	-	TRBJ1-5	CASSGEGGSNQPQHF	TGCGCCAGCAGCGGGGAGGGGGGTAGCAATCAGCCCCAGCATTTT
14	-	TRBV27	TRBD1	TRBJ1-1	CASSPQGAGTEAFF	TGTGCCAGCAGTCCACAGGGGGCTGGCACTGAAGCTTTCTTT
14	once	TRBV27	-	TRBJ2-7	CASSFSWGAYEQYF	TGTGCCAGCAGTTTTAGCTGGGGGGCCTACGAGCAGTACTTC
16	-	TRBV6-1	TRBD2	TRBJ2-7	CASSEVGGLAGHEQYF	TGTGCCAGCAGTGAAGTGGGGGGACTAGCGGGGCACGAGCAGTACTTC
16	-	TRBV3-1/TRBV3-2	TRBD2	TRBJ2-1	CASSRRLAGGPNEQFF	TGTGCCAGCAGCCGCCGACTAGCGGGAGGACCCAATGAGCAGTTCTTC
13	-	TRBV19	-	TRBJ1-1	CASSIPRYTEAFF	TGTGCCAGTAGTATCCCTCGGTACACTGAAGCTTTCTTT
16	-	TRBV2	-	TRBJ2-2	CASSITPGQGAGELFF	TGTGCCAGCAGTATAACGCCGGGACAAGGGGCCGGGGAGCTGTTTTTT
14	-	TRBV30	TRBD1	TRBJ1-2	CAWRATGGGIGYTF	TGTGCCTGGAGGGCTACAGGGGGAGGTATTGGCTACACCTTC
17	-	TRBV2	TRBD1	TRBJ2-7	CASSEATGTGRTYEQYF	TGTGCCAGCAGTGAAGCTACAGGGACAGGGAGAACCTACGAGCAGTACTTC
19	-	TRBV19	-	TRBJ2-1	CASSIPTNWQRRGSNEQFF	TGTGCCAGTAGTATACCTACCAACTGGCAGAGGAGGGGTTCCAATGAGCAGTTCTTC
15	-	TRBV11-3	TRBD2	TRBJ2-3	CASTSGGVITDTQYF	TGTGCCAGCACCTCCGGGGGGGTTATCACAGATACGCAGTATTTT
14	-	TRBV27	-	TRBJ1-4	CASRRTATNEKLFF	TGTGCCAGCAGGAGGACAGCAACTAATGAAAAACTGTTTTTT
13	few	TRBV11-2	-	TRBJ1-1	CASSLGRGTEAFF	TGTGCCAGCAGCTTAGGTCGGGGGACTGAAGCTTTCTTT
15	-	TRBV5-1	TRBD2	TRBJ2-7	CASSDPGGASDEQYF	TGCGCCAGCAGTGATCCGGGAGGGGCATCTGACGAGCAGTACTTC
12	-	TRBV7-9	-	TRBJ2-3	CASGAGTDTQYF	TGTGCCAGCGGGGCGGGCACAGATACGCAGTATTTT
14	-	TRBV5-4	-	TRBJ1-1	CASSREPLNTEAFF	TGTGCCAGCAGCCGAGAACCGCTGAACACTGAAGCTTTCTTT
12	-	TRBV5-4	TRBD1	TRBJ1-2	CASSSGGHGYTF	TGTGCCAGCAGTTCAGGGGGACACGGCTACACCTTC